In its sample, the clone carrying this T cell receptor beta chain was seen many times. The CDR3 runs 18 residues. Germline V lookup: CDR1 KGHSH, CDR2 LQKENI. The trim removed 4 bases at V and 4 bases at J, leaving 13 bases unmatched. Noted time point: sample taken at primary tumor resection. TCRdb processed the 5' RACE reads anew with MiXCR; each CDR3 protein has one entry. The sample contains approximately 39,000 distinct CDR3 sequences, less than 9.5% of which appear only once. The sample belongs to a study of spatial heterogeneity in lung cancer. Source: PBMCs, taken at surgery. This TCR derives from a female donor with early-stage non-small cell lung cancer. The chain combines TRBV18 with TRBJ2-1, with TRBD2 identical over 10 bases. CDR3 region: CASSRGGLAARSYNEQFF. The CDR3 DNA sequence: TGTGCCAGCTCACGAGGAGGACTAGCGGCTCGTAGTTACAATGAGCAGTTCTTC. Full variable domain (outside the CDR3, taken from reference TRBV18 and TRBJ2-1): NAGVMQNPRHLVRRRGQEARLRCSPMKGHSHVYWYRQLPEEGLKFMVYLQKENIIDESGMPKERFSAEFPKEGPSILRIQQVVRGDSAAYFCASSRGGLAARSYNEQFFGPGTRLTVL.